Following are 26 T cell receptor beta chains from one sample sequenced in a study of blood T cell repertoires in COVID-19. Only in-frame clones appear in the TCRdb table, and some are missing; sequencing was by immunoSEQ multiplex PCR. The sample has 250,000 or so clones; about 90% are singletons. Input material: peripheral blood. The receptors here all came from a man younger than 40 with COVID-19, enrolled during active disease.

The chain combines TRBV9 with TRBJ1-6; 7 nucleotides align to TRBD1. Trimming cost V 4 bases and J 7 bases; bases outside gene matches: 8. CDR3 length: 15 amino acids. CDR1 is SGDLS and CDR2 is YYNGEE in the germline V gene. CDR3 in DNA: TGTGCCAGCAGCACTCGACAGGGTGGAAATTCACCCCTCCACTTT. Translated: CASSTRQGGNSPLHF. Full variable domain (outside the CDR3, taken from reference TRBV9 and TRBJ1-6): DSGVTQTPKHLITATGQRVTLRCSPRSGDLSVYWYQQSLDQGLQFLIQYYNGEERAKGNILERFSAQQFPDLHSELNLSSLELGDSALYFCASSTRQGGNSPLHFGNGTRLTVT.

The V and J genes are TRBV7-2 and TRBJ2-7; unclear D gene. CDR3 size: 15 residues. The V end was cut by 1 base, the J end by 0 bases, with 10 bases between. Germline loops: CDR1 SGHTA, CDR2 FQGNSA. CDR3 coding DNA: TGTGCCAGCAGCTTAGGGCATTTAAACTCCTACGAGCAGTACTTC. Its protein product is CASSLGHLNSYEQYF.

This chain links TRBV7-9 with TRBJ1-6; D perhaps matches TRBD1 (6 bases). The V gene's germline CDR1 is SEHNR and CDR2 FQNEAQ (reference sequence). The CDR3 runs 18 residues. Trimming left V 2 bases short and J 10 bases short, with 24 bases between. CDR3 region: CASSLPIHGAGARSPLHF. The DNA of the CDR3 is TGTGCCAGCAGCTTACCGATCCACGGGGCAGGGGCTCGGTCACCCCTCCACTTT. Using reference TRBV7-9 and TRBJ1-6 for the parts outside the CDR3, the full variable domain is DTGVSQNPRHKITKRGQNVTFRCDPISEHNRLYWYRQTLGQGPEFLTYFQNEAQLEKSRLLSDRFSAERPKGSFSTLEIQRTEQGDSAMYLCASSLPIHGAGARSPLHFGNGTRLTVT.

The V gene is TRBV6-1, the J gene TRBJ2-1, with 9 positions matching TRBD2. Germline-derived CDR1 and CDR2 are MNHNS and SASEGT. The trim removed 2 bases at V and 7 bases at J, leaving 6 bases unmatched. This CDR3 has 15 amino acids. The CDR3 DNA reads as TGTGCCAGCAGTGAATGGGCTAGCGGGAAGAATGAGCAGTTCTTC. It yields the protein CASSEWASGKNEQFF.

The chain couples TRBV28 to TRBJ2-7; 10 nucleotides line up with TRBD2. This CDR3 has 17 amino acids. Germline values: CDR1 MDHEN, CDR2 SYDVKM. Losses at the gene ends were 1 base for V and 3 bases for J; bases not matched to a gene: 9. CDR3 in DNA: TGTGCCAGCAGTTTATTGGGCCTAGCGGGAGAAGGCTACGAGCAGTACTTC. Amino acids: CASSLLGLAGEGYEQYF.

The CDR3 sequence: CASSSLGADSYNEQFF. DNA of the CDR3: TGTGCCAGCAGTTCCCTAGGAGCGGATTCCTACAATGAGCAGTTCTTC. The gene calls are TRBV6-2 or TRBV6-3 and TRBJ2-1; perhaps TRBD2 as D (5 bases). V was cut by 4 bases and J by 1 base, with 14 bases left in between. Germline V lookup: CDR1 MNHEY, CDR2 SVGEGT. The CDR3 has 16 residues.

This sequence joins TRBV9 and TRBJ1-2; TRBD1 aligns across 7 bases. This CDR3 is 14 amino acids long. Germline CDR1 and CDR2: SGDLS and YYNGEE. The trim removed 6 bases at V and 1 base at J, leaving 6 bases unmatched. CDR3: CASTRGTDNYGYTF. CDR3 sequence (DNA): TGTGCCAGCACCCGCGGGACAGATAACTATGGCTACACCTTC.

V and J are TRBV4-2 and TRBJ2-1, with TRBD2 as a possible D gene (7 bases). From germline, CDR1 is LGHNA and CDR2 YNFKEQ. Trimming pared 0 bases from V and 2 bases from J, leaving 17 bases between. The CDR3 runs to 18 residues. CDR3: CASSQEIGGGPAYNEQFF. DNA of the CDR3: TGTGCCAGCAGCCAAGAGATCGGCGGGGGCCCTGCCTACAATGAGCAGTTCTTC.

The chain employs TRBV7-9 and TRBJ1-1; D is undetermined. This CDR3 is built from 14 residues. V gave up 7 bases and J gave up 1 base, with 13 bases separating them. Germline lookup yields CDR1 SEHNR and CDR2 FQNEAQ (reference sequence). CDR3 DNA sequence: TGTGCCAGCAACTACGGGTCTTCGAACACTGAAGCTTTCTTT. Its translation is CASNYGSSNTEAFF.

The J gene is TRBJ2-2, the V gene TRBV27; 10 bases fit TRBD1. The trim removed 3 bases at V and 6 bases at J, leaving 4 bases unmatched. CDR1 and CDR2 (germline): MNHEY, SMNVEV (reference sequence). The CDR3 extends over 15 amino acids. CDR3 protein: CASSFGTGDPGELFF. The DNA for the CDR3 is TGTGCCAGCAGTTTTGGGACAGGGGATCCCGGGGAGCTGTTTTTT.

V usage is TRBV9 and J usage is TRBJ2-2; 8 bases agree with TRBD1. Germline CDR1 and CDR2: SGDLS and YYNGEE. The CDR3 covers 16 residues. V lost 4 bases, J lost 3 bases, and 8 bases stayed unmatched. The CDR3 sequence is CASSPHGQGYTGELFF. CDR3 bases: TGTGCCAGCAGCCCTCACGGACAGGGTTACACCGGGGAGCTGTTTTTT.

A note on this clone: Additional DNA sequences in this sample encode the identical CDR3. This chain uses TRBV7-2 with TRBJ1-2; tentatively, D is TRBD1 (6 bases). With 5 bases removed from V and 4 bases from J, the gap between germline ends came to 17 bases. CDR1 and CDR2 (germline): SGHTA, FQGNSA. The CDR3 loop spans 15 amino acids. The CDR3 spells CASSPSGGLGYGYTF. In DNA form, the CDR3 reads TGTGCCAGCAGCCCCTCGGGGGGGCTAGGCTATGGCTACACCTTC.

This chain connects TRBV19 to TRBJ1-2; maybe TRBD1 (6 bases). Looked up from germline, CDR1 is LNHDA and CDR2 is SQIVND (reference sequence). This CDR3 has 14 residues. Trimming removed 1 base from V and 4 bases from J, with 10 bases in between. CDR3 in DNA: TGTGCCAGTAGTATAGCCCGGGGGGCCTATGGCTACACCTTC. Translated: CASSIARGAYGYTF.

For the CDR3, the DNA is TGTGCCAGCAGCTCACAGGGAATTGGTGGCTACACCTTC. Its protein product is CASSSQGIGGYTF. The V call is TRBV7-3, the J call TRBJ1-2; D perhaps matches TRBD1 (6 bases). V shed 4 bases and J shed 7 bases, with 13 bases lying between them. The germline CDR1 and CDR2 sequences are SGHTA and FQGTGA. The CDR3 runs to 13 residues.

J is TRBJ1-2 and V is TRBV3-1 (or the pseudogene TRBV3-2), with D unresolved. Per germline, CDR1 LGHDT and CDR2 YNNKEL (reference sequence). Trimming shortened V by 4 bases and J by 4 bases, and 16 bases separated the two germline ends. The CDR3 contains 15 residues. The CDR3 loop is CASSRDPPLIYGYTF. CDR3 coding DNA: TGTGCCAGCAGCCGAGACCCCCCCTTAATCTATGGCTACACCTTC.

This rearrangement joins TRBV19 to TRBJ1-4; no reliable D call. Trimming cost V 2 bases and J 4 bases, with 5 bases left between them. The CDR3 is 13 residues long. Germline V lookup: CDR1 LNHDA, CDR2 SQIVND (reference sequence). Here the CDR3 reads CASSILRNEKLFF. In nucleotides, the CDR3 is TGTGCCAGTAGTATACTCCGTAATGAAAAACTGTTTTTT.

The chain couples TRBV21-1 to TRBJ1-5; the table's D call, TRBD1, has no DNA check behind it. TRBV21-1 is a pseudogene segment. The CDR3 is 19 residues long. CDR3 nucleotide sequence: TGTGCCAGCAGCAATCCCCGACCCGGGACAGGGGGTGACAATCAGCCCCAGCATTTT. Translation gives CASSNPRPGTGGDNQPQHF.

V is TRBV19 and J is TRBJ1-1; no definite D call. The CDR3 is 16 residues long. The V and J ends lost 2 bases and 4 bases respectively, with 17 bases between them. Germline loops: CDR1 LNHDA, CDR2 SQIVND (reference sequence). The CDR3 bases are TGTGCCAGTAGTATAAAAGTGAGTGCGGGCAGCACTGAAGCTTTCTTT. Translation gives CASSIKVSAGSTEAFF.

As regards this clone: The same CDR3 is also encoded by other DNA sequences in this sample. The chain uses TRBV27 and TRBJ1-1; D is ambiguous. V was clipped by 6 bases and J by 1 base, with 9 bases between them. The germline CDR1 and CDR2 sequences are MNHEY and SMNVEV (reference sequence). The CDR3 extends over 13 amino acids. The CDR3 loop reads CASSPGWNTEAFF. The CDR3 bases are TGTGCCAGCAGCCCCGGGTGGAACACTGAAGCTTTCTTT.

The rearrangement links TRBV5-5 to TRBJ1-5; 8 bases match TRBD1. This CDR3 spans 16 amino acids. V lost 2 bases and J lost 2; bases outside the gene matches: 6. The germline V gene encodes CDR1 SGHKS and CDR2 YYEKEE (reference sequence). CDR3 bases: TGTGCCAGCAGCTTACAGGGGGGCACTGGCAATCAGCCCCAGCATTTT. Translating it yields CASSLQGGTGNQPQHF. Looking up the rest from reference TRBV5-5 and TRBJ1-5 gives the full variable domain: DAGVTQSPTHLIKTRGQQVTLRCSPISGHKSVSWYQQVLGQGPQFIFQYYEKEERGRGNFPDRFSARQFPNYSSELNVNALLLGDSALYLCASSLQGGTGNQPQHFGDGTRLSIL.

The J gene is TRBJ2-7, the V gene TRBV28; 14 bases align to TRBD2. The V gene end was trimmed by 5 bases and the J gene end by 4 bases; junction bases not matched to a gene: 4. The germline V gene encodes CDR1 MDHEN and CDR2 SYDVKM. This CDR3 comprises 15 residues. The CDR3 DNA sequence: TGTGCCAGCAGTGGGGGACTAGCGGGAGATTACGAGCAGTACTTC. Protein product: CASSGGLAGDYEQYF.

The chain is built from TRBV5-1 and TRBJ2-7, with 9 bases identical to TRBD1. Trimming at V came to 3 bases and at J to 7 bases, leaving 8 bases not matched to a gene. The CDR3 runs to 14 residues. CDR1 SGHRS and CDR2 YFSETQ come from the germline V gene. CDR3 protein: CASSWGTGTLEQYF. Written as DNA, the CDR3 is TGCGCCAGCAGCTGGGGGACAGGGACTCTGGAGCAGTACTTC. Full variable domain (remainder filled in from reference TRBV5-1 and TRBJ2-7): KAGVTQTPRYLIKTRGQQVTLSCSPISGHRSVSWYQQTPGQGLQFLFEYFSETQRNKGNFPGRFSGRQFSNSRSEMNVSTLELGDSALYLCASSWGTGTLEQYFGPGTRLTVT.

This clone was recorded once. The gene calls are TRBV6-5 and TRBJ1-2; D might be TRBD1 (5 bases). Deletions cut 7 bases from V and 5 bases from J, with 14 bases between. Germline V gene sequence: CDR1 MNHEY, CDR2 SVGAGI. The CDR3 has 13 residues. DNA for the CDR3: TGTGCCAGCAAGCACGAGGCAGGGTATGGCTACACCTTC. Translated: CASKHEAGYGYTF.

The chain uses TRBV21-1 and TRBJ1-3. TRBV21-1 is reported as a pseudogene. This CDR3 is 16 amino acids long. In DNA, the CDR3 is TGTGCCAGCACCCCTTGGGCCTCGGCGGGCGGAAACACCATATATTTT. Amino acid sequence: CASTPWASAGGNTIYF.

The rearrangement uses TRBV30 and TRBJ2-5, with TRBD1 matching 9 bases. CDR1 GTSNPN and CDR2 SVGIG come from the germline V gene (reference sequence). With V trimmed by 0 bases and J by 2 bases, 1 base remained unmatched. The CDR3 has 14 residues. In nucleotides, the CDR3 is TGTGCCTGGAGTGTAGGGACAGGGCAAGAGACCCAGTACTTC. This encodes CAWSVGTGQETQYF.

This clone has a handful of counts. The rearrangement uses TRBV27 and TRBJ2-7, with D possibly being TRBD1 (6 bases). Trimming pared 7 bases from V and 3 bases from J, leaving 13 bases between. The length of the CDR3 is 13 residues. Per germline, CDR1 MNHEY and CDR2 SMNVEV (reference sequence). CDR3 in DNA: TGTGCCAGCAAAAGGTCAGGGGACTACGAGCAGTACTTC. Encoded protein: CASKRSGDYEQYF.